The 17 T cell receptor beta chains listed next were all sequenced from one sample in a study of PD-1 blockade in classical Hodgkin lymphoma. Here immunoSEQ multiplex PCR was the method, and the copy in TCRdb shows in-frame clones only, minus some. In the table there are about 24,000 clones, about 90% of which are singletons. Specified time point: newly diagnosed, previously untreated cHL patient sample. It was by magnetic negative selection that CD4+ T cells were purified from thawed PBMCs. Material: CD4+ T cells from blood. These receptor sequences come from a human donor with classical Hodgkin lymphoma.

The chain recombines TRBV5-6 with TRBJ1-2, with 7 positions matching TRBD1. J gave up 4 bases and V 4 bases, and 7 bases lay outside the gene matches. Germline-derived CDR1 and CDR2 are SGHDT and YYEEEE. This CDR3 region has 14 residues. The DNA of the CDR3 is TGTGCCAGCAGCAAGGACAGGAGATTCTATGGCTACACCTTC. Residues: CASSKDRRFYGYTF.

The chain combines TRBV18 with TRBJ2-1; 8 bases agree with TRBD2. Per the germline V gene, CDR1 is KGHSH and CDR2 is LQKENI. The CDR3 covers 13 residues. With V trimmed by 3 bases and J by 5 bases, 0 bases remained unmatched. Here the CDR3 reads CASSPGLDNEQFF. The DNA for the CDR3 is TGTGCCAGCTCACCGGGACTAGACAATGAGCAGTTCTTC.

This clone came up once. CDR3 region: CASSLTQGLGNEQYF. CDR3 DNA sequence: TGTGCCAGCAGCTTAACACAGGGACTAGGTAACGAGCAGTACTTC. The rearrangement uses TRBV7-3 and TRBJ2-7, with TRBD2 matching over 8 bases. CDR1 and CDR2 (germline): SGHTA, FQGTGA. The V segment lost 0 bases and the J segment 5 bases; nucleotides outside the gene matches: 6. This CDR3 has 15 residues.

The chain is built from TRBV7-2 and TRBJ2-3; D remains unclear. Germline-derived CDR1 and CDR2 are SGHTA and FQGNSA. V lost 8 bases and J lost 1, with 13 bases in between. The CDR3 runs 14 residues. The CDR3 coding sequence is TGTGCCAGCGGAACGCGGACCGGCACAGATACGCAGTATTTT. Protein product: CASGTRTGTDTQYF.

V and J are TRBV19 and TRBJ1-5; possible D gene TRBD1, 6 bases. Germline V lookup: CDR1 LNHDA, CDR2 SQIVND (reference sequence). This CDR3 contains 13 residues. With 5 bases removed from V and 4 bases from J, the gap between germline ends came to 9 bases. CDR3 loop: CASSEQGNQPQHF. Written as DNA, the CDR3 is TGTGCCAGTAGTGAACAGGGTAATCAGCCCCAGCATTTT.

The CDR3 region has the DNA TGTGCCAGCAGTGGCCGTTTTAACGAGCAGTTCTTC. Protein sequence: CASSGRFNEQFF. The J gene is TRBJ2-1, the V gene TRBV25-1; D unclear. Trimming removed 4 bases at V and 10 bases at J, with 11 bases between. Germline lookup yields CDR1 MGHDK and CDR2 SYGVNS. This CDR3 comprises 12 residues.

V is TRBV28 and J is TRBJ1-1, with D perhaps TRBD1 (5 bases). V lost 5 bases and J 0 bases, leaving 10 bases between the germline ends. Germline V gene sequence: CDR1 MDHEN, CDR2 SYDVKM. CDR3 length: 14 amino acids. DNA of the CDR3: TGTGCCAGCAGTCCCGCCAGGGTGAACACTGAAGCTTTCTTT. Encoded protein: CASSPARVNTEAFF.

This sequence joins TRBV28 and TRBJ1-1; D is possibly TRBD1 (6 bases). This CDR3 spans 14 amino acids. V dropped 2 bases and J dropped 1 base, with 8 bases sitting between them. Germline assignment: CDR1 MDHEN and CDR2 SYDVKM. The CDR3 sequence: CASSLTGKNTEAFF. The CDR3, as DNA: TGTGCCAGCAGTTTAACAGGGAAGAACACTGAAGCTTTCTTT.

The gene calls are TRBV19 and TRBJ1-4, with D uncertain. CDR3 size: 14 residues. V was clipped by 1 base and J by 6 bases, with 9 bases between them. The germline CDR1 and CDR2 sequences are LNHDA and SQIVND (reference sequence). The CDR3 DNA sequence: TGTGCCAGTAGTATAGCTGGGCCAGATGAAAAACTGTTTTTT. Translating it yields CASSIAGPDEKLFF.

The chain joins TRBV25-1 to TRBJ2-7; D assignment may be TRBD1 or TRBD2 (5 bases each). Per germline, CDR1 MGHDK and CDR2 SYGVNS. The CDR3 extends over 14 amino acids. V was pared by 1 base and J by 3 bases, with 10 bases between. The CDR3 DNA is TGTGCCAGCAGTGAATGGGGCGGAGGCTACGAGCAGTACTTC. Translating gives CASSEWGGGYEQYF.

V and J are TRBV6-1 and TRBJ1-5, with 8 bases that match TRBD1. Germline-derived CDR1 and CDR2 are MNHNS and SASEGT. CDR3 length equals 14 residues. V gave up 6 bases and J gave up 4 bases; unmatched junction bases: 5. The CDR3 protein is CASSLQGENQPQHF. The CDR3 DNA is TGTGCCAGCAGCCTACAGGGGGAGAATCAGCCCCAGCATTTT.

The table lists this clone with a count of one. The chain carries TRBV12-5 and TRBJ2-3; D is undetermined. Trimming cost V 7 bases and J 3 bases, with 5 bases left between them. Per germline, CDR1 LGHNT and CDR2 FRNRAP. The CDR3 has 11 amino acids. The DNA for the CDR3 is TGTGCTAGTGAAAGAACAGATACGCAGTATTTT. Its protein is CASERTDTQYF.

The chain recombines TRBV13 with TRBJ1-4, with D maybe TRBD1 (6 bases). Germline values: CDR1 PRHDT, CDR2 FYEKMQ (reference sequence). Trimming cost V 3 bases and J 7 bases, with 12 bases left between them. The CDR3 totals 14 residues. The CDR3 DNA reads TGTGCCAGCAGCTTGAGGGCAGGGGCTGAAAAACTGTTTTTT. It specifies CASSLRAGAEKLFF.

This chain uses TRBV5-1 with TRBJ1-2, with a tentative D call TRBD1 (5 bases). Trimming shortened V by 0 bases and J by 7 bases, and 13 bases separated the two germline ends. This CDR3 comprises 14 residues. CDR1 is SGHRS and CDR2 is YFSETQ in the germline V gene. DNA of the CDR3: TGCGCCAGCAGCTTGGCGGTCCAGGGTGGTGGCTACACCTTC. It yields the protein CASSLAVQGGGYTF.

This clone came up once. The CDR3 spells CASSHSRGVETQYF. The CDR3 DNA reads as TGTGCCAGCAGCCACTCTCGGGGGGTTGAGACCCAGTACTTC. V usage is TRBV4-2 and J usage is TRBJ2-5, with TRBD2 identical over 7 bases. Germline V CDR1 and CDR2: LGHNA, YNFKEQ. Germline trimming cut 3 bases from V and 5 bases from J; bases unmatched to any gene: 6. CDR3 length equals 14 residues.

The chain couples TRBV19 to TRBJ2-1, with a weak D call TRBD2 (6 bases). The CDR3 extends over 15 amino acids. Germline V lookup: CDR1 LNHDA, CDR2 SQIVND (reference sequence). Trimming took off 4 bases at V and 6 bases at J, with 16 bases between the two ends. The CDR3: CASSTIGEEGNEQFF. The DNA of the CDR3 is TGTGCCAGTAGTACCATCGGGGAGGAAGGCAATGAGCAGTTCTTC.

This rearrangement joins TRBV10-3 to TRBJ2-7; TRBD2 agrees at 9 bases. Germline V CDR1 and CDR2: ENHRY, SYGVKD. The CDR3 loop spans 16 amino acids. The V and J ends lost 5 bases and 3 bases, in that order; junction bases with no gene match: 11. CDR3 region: CAISSLAGDLNYEQYF. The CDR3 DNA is TGTGCCATCAGTTCTTTAGCGGGGGACCTGAACTACGAGCAGTACTTC.